The 3 T cell receptor beta chains below come from one sample, sequenced in a study of blood T cell repertoires in COVID-19. Data came from immunoSEQ multiplex PCR; TCRdb stores just in-frame clones and leaves some out. The data hold more than 15,000 clones, with roughly 81% observed a single time. Sequenced sample: peripheral blood. The origin of the receptors is a human donor with active COVID-19. The donor label of this sample is uncertain.

This clone was seen a few times. V usage is TRBV6-2 or TRBV6-3 and J usage is TRBJ2-1; D possibly corresponds to TRBD1 (5 bases). This CDR3 region has 18 residues. The V gene's germline CDR1 is MNHEY and CDR2 SVGEGT. The V gene lost 0 bases and the J gene lost 5 bases, with 20 bases spanning the gap. This CDR3 reads CASSYSIFAQVRNNEQFF. CDR3 bases: TGTGCCAGCAGTTACTCGATATTCGCACAGGTCAGGAACAATGAGCAGTTCTTC.

The rearrangement links TRBV7-9 to TRBJ2-1, with TRBD2 matching 9 bases. The length of the CDR3 is 17 residues. Unmatched junction bases numbered 12, after V lost 2 bases and J lost 7 bases. Germline V gene lookup returns CDR1 SEHNR and CDR2 FQNEAQ (reference sequence). The CDR3: CASSLSPGLAGINEQFF. DNA of the CDR3: TGTGCCAGCAGCTTAAGCCCTGGGCTAGCGGGGATAAATGAGCAGTTCTTC.

The chain employs TRBV5-1 and TRBJ2-3; possible D gene TRBD1, 6 bases. V lost 5 bases and J lost 2, with 15 bases in between. From germline, CDR1 is SGHRS and CDR2 YFSETQ. This CDR3 is 15 amino acids long. The CDR3 reads CASRNGTGFTDTQYF. Written as DNA, the CDR3 is TGCGCCAGCAGGAATGGAACAGGGTTCACAGATACGCAGTATTTT.